This TCR beta chain was identified during a study of T cells in women clearing cervical HPV infection. About the study: Controls gave blood once infection was undetectable; cases at lesion identification. HLA type could not be excluded as a confounder. For cases, blood was sampled a median about 140 days after lesion detection, interquartile range about 90 to 210 days.

The ends lost 10 bases at V and 4 bases at J; junction bases unmatched: 11. Per the germline V gene, CDR1 is SNHLY and CDR2 is FYNNEI. This CDR3 is built from 15 residues. On this clone itself: Read coverage stops 3 residues before the CDR3 terminus; the germline J gene supplies the remainder.

Genomic DNA, averaging around 1,200 ng per sample, yielded TCR beta CDR3 via immunoSEQ. Sequencing was performed with immunoSEQ multiplex PCR; in TCRdb, only in-frame clones are kept and a portion is missing. The sample yields approximately 12,000 clones, of which the top ten take up around a quarter. This chain connects TRBV2 to TRBJ2-3, with TRBD2 matching over 10 bases. This sequence originates from a woman between 18 and 70 years old with a cervical HPV16 infection that either progressed to CIN3+ or cleared (not recorded which). The sequencing sample was made of blood buffy coat. Partial CDR3 DNA: TGTGCCACCAAAAGTTCTAGCGGGGGATCAGATACG. Its translation is CATKSSSGGSDT. The entire CDR3 protein reads CATKSSSGGSDTQYF.